This TCR beta chain emerged from a study of radiation and T cells in renal cell carcinoma (dated by TCRdb to 2020 to 2022). Some background on the complete study: In total, 53 samples underwent TCR beta sequencing: around 25 tumors plus 27 peripheral blood samples. Across all 55 or so samples, under 4,500,000 unique CDR3 nucleotide sequences, encoding 2.5 million to 3 million unique CDR3 amino acid sequences, were identified. The final blood draw took place at 4 weeks after radiation, the same time as nephrectomy.

According to the study, the label for this sample's time point signals: blood 4 weeks post-SBRT, at nephrectomy. What this sample's treatment or condition label stands for: 15 Gy SBRT to primary tumor, nephrectomy 4 weeks later. Samples were obtained from a clinical trial, in which 15 Gy stereotactic body radiation therapy was delivered to primary renal cell carcinomas and nephrectomy was performed 4 weeks later. Serial peripheral blood from radiation-treated patients was sampled at baseline, 2 weeks and 4 weeks after SBRT to track tumor-enriched clonotypes. Every patient had renal cell carcinoma of clear cell pathology. Genomic DNA for TCR sequencing was prepared using the QIAamp DNA Blood Mini Kit (Qiagen). Samples were included in the analyses only if all quality control checks were passed. A word on this clone: Its recognized antigen is unknown. Base qualities are missing; no much larger clone stands one base away.

CDR1 and CDR2, looked up from the germline V gene, are SGHTA and FQGNSA. From the cysteine through the phenylalanine, the CDR3 covers 14 amino acids. Just CDR3 DNA is preserved here, 42 bases in frame from base 1. After removal of 1 base from V and 8 bases from J, the junction retains 6 bases not matched to a gene. Following the manufacturer's recommendations, the immunoSEQ kit was used to generate TCR beta libraries from genomic DNA. To prepare the libraries, a first multiplex PCR with proprietary primers was run, followed by a second PCR that added unique barcodes, and a bead cleanup was done after each round. A positive control reaction and a negative control reaction, both provided in the kit, were run with every batch of samples. The final libraries underwent checking on an Agilent 4200 TapeStation D1000 ScreenTape, volumetric pooling, and quantification by qPCR. An Illumina NextSeq500 fitted with a MidOutput 150-cycle cartridge performed the sequencing, running 156 Read1 cycles and 15 Index1 cycles with the kit's custom primers. The pooled library was loaded at approximately 0.92 pM, and approximately 19% PhiX control was spiked in. Turning to the authors' computational methods: Vendor-processed data were analyzed in R, with a clonotype defined as all T cells sharing the same CDR3 nucleotide sequence. In the clone abundance analyses, frequencies were normalized to the 10,000 most abundant clones in each sample. Before analysis, public T cell clones were removed, and these numbered fewer than six per sample on average. Tumor-enriched and baseline blood-enriched clonotypes were defined by at least a 32-fold difference in abundance between compartments. A beta-binomial differential abundance model was used to identify clonotypes that were expanded or contracted between blood time points. The Baroni-Urbani and Buser coefficient was used to measure tumor-blood repertoire similarity, and groups were compared with two-tailed Wilcoxon tests in R. In TCRdb, the immuneACCESS table is reduced to in-frame sequences with V and J assigned. These tables do not hold every clone; where another copy was compared, an unresolved V gene accounts for under half, and the others remain unexplained. For V, J and clone size, that table is used; D and trimming come from the DNA. This sample is represented by around 100,000 clones; about 79% of them were singletons. Jointly, the top ten make up approximately 7.7% of the sample.

Summary of the overall study and its limitations: An increase in top tumor clonotypes in blood was observed from baseline to 2 weeks post-radiation, followed by contraction by 4 weeks, which was taken to suggest transient expansion of tumor-resident clones. No pretreatment tumor biopsies were available, so the baseline intratumoral presence of clonotypes could not be determined. With a single-armed trial design, the study had no way to address how radiation dose or scheduling affects the TCR repertoire. Dynamics of the blood repertoire were not tracked past 4 weeks after treatment.

This TCR was sampled from a man in his fifties or sixties with renal cell carcinoma. The specimen comprised blood, sampled from a patient whose treatment included radiotherapy and nephrectomy. Recombination joined TRBV7-2 with TRBJ1-2, and 8 bases in between align with TRBD1. The CDR3 region has the sequence CASSLGTGSGGYTF. The bases read TGTGCCAGCAGCTTAGGGACAGGGTCTGGGGGCTACACCTTC.